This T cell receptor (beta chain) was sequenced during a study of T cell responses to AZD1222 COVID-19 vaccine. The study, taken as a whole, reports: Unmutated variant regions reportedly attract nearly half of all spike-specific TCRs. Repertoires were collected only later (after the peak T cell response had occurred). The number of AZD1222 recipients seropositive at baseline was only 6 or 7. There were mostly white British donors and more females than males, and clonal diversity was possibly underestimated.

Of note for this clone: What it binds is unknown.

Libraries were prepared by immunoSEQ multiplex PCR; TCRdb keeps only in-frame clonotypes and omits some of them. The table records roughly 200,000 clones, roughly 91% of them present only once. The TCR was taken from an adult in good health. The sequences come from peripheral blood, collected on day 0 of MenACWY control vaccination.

The CDR3 coding sequence is TGTGCCAGCTCAGAGGGGGCGACGGTGGACACTGAAGCTTTCTTT. The encoded protein is CASSEGATVDTEAFF. The chain combines TRBV18 with TRBJ1-1, with 7 bases aligning to TRBD1. Germline CDR1 is KGHSH and CDR2 is LQKENI. The V segment lost 5 bases and the J segment 3 bases; nucleotides outside the gene matches: 9. This CDR3 is built from 15 residues. Supplemented by reference TRBV18 and TRBJ1-1, the full variable domain reads NAGVMQNPRHLVRRRGQEARLRCSPMKGHSHVYWYRQLPEEGLKFMVYLQKENIIDESGMPKERFSAEFPKEGPSILRIQQVVRGDSAAYFCASSEGATVDTEAFFGQGTRLTVV.